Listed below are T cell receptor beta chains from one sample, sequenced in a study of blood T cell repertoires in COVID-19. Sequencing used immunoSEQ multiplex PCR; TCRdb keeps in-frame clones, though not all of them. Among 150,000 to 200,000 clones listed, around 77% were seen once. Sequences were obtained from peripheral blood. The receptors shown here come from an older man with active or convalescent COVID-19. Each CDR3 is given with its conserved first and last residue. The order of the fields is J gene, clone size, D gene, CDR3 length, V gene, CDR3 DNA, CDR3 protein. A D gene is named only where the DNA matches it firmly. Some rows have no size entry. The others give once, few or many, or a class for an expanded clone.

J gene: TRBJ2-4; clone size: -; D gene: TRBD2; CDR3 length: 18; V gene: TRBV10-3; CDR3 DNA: TGTGCCATCAGTGAGTCGAGTCCGGGGGGACTAGCCAAAAACATTCAGTACTTC; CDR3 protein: CAISESSPGGLAKNIQYF
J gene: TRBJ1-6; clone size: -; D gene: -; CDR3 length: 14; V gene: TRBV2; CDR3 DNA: TGTGCCAGCAGTGATGCGCCAGGGAATTCACCCCTCCACTTT; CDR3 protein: CASSDAPGNSPLHF
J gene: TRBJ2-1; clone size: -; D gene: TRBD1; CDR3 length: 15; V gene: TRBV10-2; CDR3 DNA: TGCGCCAGCAGGGGACAGGATGAGGAATACAATGAGCAGTTCTTC; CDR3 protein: CASRGQDEEYNEQFF
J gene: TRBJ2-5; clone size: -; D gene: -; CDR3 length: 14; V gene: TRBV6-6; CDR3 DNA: TGTGCCAGCTACCCCGGACAGCGCCAGGGGACCCAGTACTTC; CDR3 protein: CASYPGQRQGTQYF
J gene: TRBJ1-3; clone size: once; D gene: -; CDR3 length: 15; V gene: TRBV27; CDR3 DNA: TGTGCCAGCAGTTTATTCAGGGGCTCTGGAAACACCATATATTTT; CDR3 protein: CASSLFRGSGNTIYF
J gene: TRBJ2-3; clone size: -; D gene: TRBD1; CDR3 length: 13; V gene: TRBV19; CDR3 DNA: TGTGCCAGTAGTACTACAGGGGCGGATACGCAGTATTTT; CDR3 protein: CASSTTGADTQYF
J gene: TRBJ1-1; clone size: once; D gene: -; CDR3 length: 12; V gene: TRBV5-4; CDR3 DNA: TGTGCCAGCAGCCCCATGAACACTGAAGCTTTCTTT; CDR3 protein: CASSPMNTEAFF
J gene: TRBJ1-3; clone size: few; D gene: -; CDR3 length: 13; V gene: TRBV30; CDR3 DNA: TGTGCCTGGAGTTGGACATCTGGAAACACCATATATTTT; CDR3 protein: CAWSWTSGNTIYF
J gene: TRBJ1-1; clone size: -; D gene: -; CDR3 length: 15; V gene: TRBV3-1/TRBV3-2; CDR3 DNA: TGTGCCAGCAGACCCCCTGGTGAGTTGGACACTGAAGCTTTCTTT; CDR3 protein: CASRPPGELDTEAFF
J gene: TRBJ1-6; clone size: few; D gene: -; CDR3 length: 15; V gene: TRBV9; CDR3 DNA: TGTGCCAGCAGCCCCCGACAGGCTGCTAATTCACCCCTCCACTTT; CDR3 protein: CASSPRQAANSPLHF
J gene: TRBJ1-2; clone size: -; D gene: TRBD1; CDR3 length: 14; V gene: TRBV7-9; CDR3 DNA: TGTGCCAGCAGTTCTCCCGACAGGGCAGGGGGCTACACCTTC; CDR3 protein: CASSSPDRAGGYTF
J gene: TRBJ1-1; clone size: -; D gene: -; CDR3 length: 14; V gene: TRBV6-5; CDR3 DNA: TGTGCCAGCAGTTACGGACACATGAACACTGAAGCTTTCTTT; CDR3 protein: CASSYGHMNTEAFF
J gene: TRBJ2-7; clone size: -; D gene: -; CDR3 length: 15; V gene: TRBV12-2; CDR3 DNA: TGTGCAAGTCGACCTAAGTACAGGGGTCCTTGGGAGCAGTACTTC; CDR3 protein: CASRPKYRGPWEQYF
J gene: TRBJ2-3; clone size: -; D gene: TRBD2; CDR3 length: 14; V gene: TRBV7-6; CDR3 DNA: TGTGCCAGCAGCCCGCGGGGGGGCCCAGATACGCAGTATTTT; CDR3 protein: CASSPRGGPDTQYF
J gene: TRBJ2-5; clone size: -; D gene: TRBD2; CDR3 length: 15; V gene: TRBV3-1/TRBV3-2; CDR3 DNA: TGTGCCAGCAGCTTTAGCGGGAGGGCAGGAGAGACCCAGTACTTC; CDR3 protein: CASSFSGRAGETQYF
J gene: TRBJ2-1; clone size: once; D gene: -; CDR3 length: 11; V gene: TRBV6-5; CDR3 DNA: TGTGCCAGCACCGAAAGGGGTGAGCAGTTCTTC; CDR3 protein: CASTERGEQFF
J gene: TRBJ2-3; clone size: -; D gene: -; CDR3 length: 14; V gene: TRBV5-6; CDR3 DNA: TGTGCCAGCTCCCCCGAGTGGAGCACAGATACGCAGTATTTT; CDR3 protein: CASSPEWSTDTQYF
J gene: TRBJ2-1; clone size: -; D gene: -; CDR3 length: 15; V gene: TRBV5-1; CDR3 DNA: TGCGCCAGCAACCCTCAGGAAGGCTCCTACAATGAGCAGTTCTTC; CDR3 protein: CASNPQEGSYNEQFF
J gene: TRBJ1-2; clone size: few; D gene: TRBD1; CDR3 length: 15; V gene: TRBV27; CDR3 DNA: TGTGCCAGCAGTTTATCCGGACAGGGAGAGTATGGCTACACCTTC; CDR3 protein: CASSLSGQGEYGYTF
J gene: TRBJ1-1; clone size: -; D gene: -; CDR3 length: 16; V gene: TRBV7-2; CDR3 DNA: TGTGCCAGCAGCTTAGTTGGGGGGGGCCGGGGCACTGAAGCTTTCTTT; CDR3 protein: CASSLVGGGRGTEAFF
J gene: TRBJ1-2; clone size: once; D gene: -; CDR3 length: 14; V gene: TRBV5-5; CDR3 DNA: TGTGCCAGCAGCTTGTCGAACAGTAACTATGGCTACACCTTC; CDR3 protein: CASSLSNSNYGYTF
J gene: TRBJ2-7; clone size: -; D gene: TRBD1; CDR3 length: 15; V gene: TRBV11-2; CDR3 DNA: TGTGCCAGCAGCCGGGACAGCCAACTCTCCTACGAGCAGTACTTC; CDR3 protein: CASSRDSQLSYEQYF
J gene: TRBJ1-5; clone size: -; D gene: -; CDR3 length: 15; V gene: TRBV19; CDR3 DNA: TGTGCCAGTAGTAGACGGGGACACCCAAATCAGCCCCAGCATTTT; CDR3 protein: CASSRRGHPNQPQHF
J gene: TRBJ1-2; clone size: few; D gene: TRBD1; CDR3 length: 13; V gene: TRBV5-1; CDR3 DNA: TGCGCCAGCAGCTCAACAGGGGCCCGCGGCTACACCTTC; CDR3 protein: CASSSTGARGYTF
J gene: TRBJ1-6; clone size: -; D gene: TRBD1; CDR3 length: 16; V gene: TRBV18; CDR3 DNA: TGTGCCAGCTCACCCACCACAGGGGCGGAGGATTCACCCCTCCACTTT; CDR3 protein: CASSPTTGAEDSPLHF
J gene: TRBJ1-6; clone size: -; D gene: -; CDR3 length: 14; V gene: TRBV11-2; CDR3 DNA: TGTGCCAGCAGCTTAGGACAGTATAATTCACCCCTCCACTTT; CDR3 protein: CASSLGQYNSPLHF
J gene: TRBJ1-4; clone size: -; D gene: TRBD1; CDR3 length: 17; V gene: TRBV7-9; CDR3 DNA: TGTGCCAGCAGCTTGGGCCAGGGGGAAGGTATTAATGAAAAACTGTTTTTT; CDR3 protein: CASSLGQGEGINEKLFF